This T cell receptor beta chain was documented in a study of T cells in narcolepsy. At the level of the study: Donors had narcolepsy type 1 or type 2, or were healthy controls. General study findings and limits: Comparing one patient's CSF and blood CD4+ clonotypes highlighted HCRT- and TRIB2-specific autoreactive clonotypes. Blood of same and different patients, but not healthy controls, reportedly held recurring autoreactive clonotypes. Autoreactive clone sequences were missing from some blood memory CD4+ repertoires.

About this clone itself: Its antigen remains unidentified.

From germline, CDR1 is SGHRS and CDR2 YFSETQ. The germline V and J ends were trimmed by 5 bases and 1 base, with 22 bases remaining between them. This CDR3 region has 17 residues. This table comes from immunoSEQ multiplex PCR, and its TCRdb copy is limited to in-frame clones, with some not included. This sample has approximately 24,000 clones, with about four fifths found just once. The material sequenced was CD45RA- memory CD4+ T cells from PBMCs. This clonotype was sampled from a human donor with narcolepsy. The J gene is TRBJ2-7, the V gene TRBV5-1; D possibly matches TRBD1 or TRBD2 (7 bases each). The CDR3 loop reads CASSRGAGGDRSYEQYF. For the CDR3, the DNA is TGCGCCAGCAGTAGGGGAGCAGGGGGGGACCGATCCTACGAGCAGTACTTC.